This T cell receptor (beta chain) was obtained from a study of blood T cell repertoires in COVID-19. Study-wide context: PBMCs, B-cell-depleted T cells, or T cells were the source of the cDNA or gDNA that made up the material.

Profiled with immunoSEQ multiplex PCR; TCRdb holds only in-frame clones, not every one. The table includes roughly 35,000 clones, under 85% detected once. Source material: peripheral blood. The source is an elderly man with acute or convalescent COVID-19.

The chain's CDR3 is CASSSAGGRGAQYF. The CDR3 region has the DNA TGTGCCAGCAGCTCCGCGGGGGGCCGTGGGGCCCAGTACTTC. The chain has TRBV11-1 and TRBJ2-5; 8 bases line up with TRBD2. The CDR3 loop spans 14 amino acids. Trimming cost V 4 bases and J 9 bases; bases outside gene matches: 10. CDR1 is SGHAT and CDR2 is FQDESV in the germline V gene (reference sequence).